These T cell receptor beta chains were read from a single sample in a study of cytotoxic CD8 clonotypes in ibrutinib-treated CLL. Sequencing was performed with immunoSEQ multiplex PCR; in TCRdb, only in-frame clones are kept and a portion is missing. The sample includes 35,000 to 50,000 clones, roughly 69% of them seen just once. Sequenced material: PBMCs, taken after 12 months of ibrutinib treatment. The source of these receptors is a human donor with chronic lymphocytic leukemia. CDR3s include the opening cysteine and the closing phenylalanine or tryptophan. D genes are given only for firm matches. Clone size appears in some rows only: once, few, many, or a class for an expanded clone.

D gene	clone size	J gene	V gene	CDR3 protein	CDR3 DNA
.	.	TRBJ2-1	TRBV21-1	CASSRGMGTSGDEQFF	TGTGCCAGCAGCAGGGGGATGGGGACATCCGGCGATGAGCAGTTCTTC
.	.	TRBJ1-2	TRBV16	CASSQGGGMTLGYTF	TGTGCCAGCAGCCAAGGCGGGGGGATGACGCTCGGCTACACCTTC
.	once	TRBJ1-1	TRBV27	CASSLSRNLNTEAFF	TGTGCCAGCAGTTTATCGAGGAACTTGAACACTGAAGCTTTCTTT
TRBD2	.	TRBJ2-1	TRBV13	CASSFSLAGDNEQFF	TGTGCCAGCAGCTTTTCCCTAGCGGGGGACAATGAGCAGTTCTTC
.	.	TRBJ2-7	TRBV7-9	CASSQPATYEQYF	TGTGCCAGCAGCCAACCCGCTACCTACGAGCAGTACTTC
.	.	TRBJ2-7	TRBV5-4	CASSFTLGAPYEQYF	TGTGCCAGCAGCTTTACCCTCGGGGCTCCCTACGAGCAGTACTTC
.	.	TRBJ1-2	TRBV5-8	CASTAFRRGSYGYTF	TGTGCCAGCACAGCTTTTCGGAGGGGCTCCTATGGCTACACCTTC
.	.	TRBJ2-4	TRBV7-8	CASSLALLDAAGQNIQYF	TGTGCCAGCAGCTTAGCGTTATTGGACGCGGCGGGCCAAAACATTCAGTACTTC
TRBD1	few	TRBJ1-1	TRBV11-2	CASTLDRSDTEAFF	TGTGCCAGCACCCTGGACAGGTCTGACACTGAAGCTTTCTTT
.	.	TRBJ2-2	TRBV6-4	CASSDSGTGELFF	TGTGCCAGCAGTGACTCAGGCACCGGGGAGCTGTTTTTT
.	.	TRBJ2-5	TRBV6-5	CASTLRYQETQYF	TGTGCCAGCACCCTCAGGTACCAAGAGACCCAGTACTTC
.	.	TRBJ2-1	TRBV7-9	CASSPPSGRSYNEQFF	TGTGCCAGCAGCCCCCCCTCAGGGAGGTCCTACAATGAGCAGTTCTTC
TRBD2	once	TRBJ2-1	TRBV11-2	CASSLFLAGVNEQFF	TGTGCCAGCAGCTTATTCTTAGCGGGAGTCAATGAGCAGTTCTTC
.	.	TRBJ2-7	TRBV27	CASRLQVGSSYEQYF	TGTGCCAGCAGGCTCCAGGTGGGGTCCTCCTACGAGCAGTACTTC
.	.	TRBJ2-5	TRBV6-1	CASTRGLQETQYF	TGTGCCAGCACGAGGGGTCTCCAAGAGACCCAGTACTTC
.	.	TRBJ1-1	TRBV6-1	CATSPTGRGTEAFF	TGTGCCACCTCACCGACAGGCCGGGGCACTGAAGCTTTCTTT
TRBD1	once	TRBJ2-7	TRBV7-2	CASSPGQGIGEQYF	TGTGCCAGCAGCCCCGGACAGGGCATCGGCGAGCAGTACTTC
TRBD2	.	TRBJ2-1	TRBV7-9	CASSETSGSYNEQFF	TGTGCCAGCAGCGAGACTAGCGGATCTTACAATGAGCAGTTCTTC
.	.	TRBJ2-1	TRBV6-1	CASSEARTSQFF	TGTGCCAGCAGTGAAGCGAGGACCTCGCAGTTCTTC
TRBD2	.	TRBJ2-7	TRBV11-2	CASSLRRGGYEQYF	TGTGCCAGCAGCCTTAGGCGCGGGGGGTACGAGCAGTACTTC
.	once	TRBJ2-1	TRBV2	CASSENPTGNEQFF	TGTGCCAGCAGCGAAAATCCGACGGGCAATGAGCAGTTCTTC
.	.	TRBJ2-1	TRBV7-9	CASSPSIKASREVYNEQFF	TGTGCCAGCAGCCCCTCGATAAAAGCATCCAGGGAGGTCTACAATGAGCAGTTCTTC
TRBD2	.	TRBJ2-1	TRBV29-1	CSVAFGTRTEQFF	TGCAGCGTTGCGTTTGGGACTAGAACTGAGCAGTTCTTC
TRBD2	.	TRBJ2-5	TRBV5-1	CASSLGTRKETQYF	TGCGCCAGCAGCTTGGGGACTAGGAAAGAGACCCAGTACTTC
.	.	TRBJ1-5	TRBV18	CASSPKVNQPQHF	TGTGCCAGCTCACCGAAGGTTAATCAGCCCCAGCATTTT
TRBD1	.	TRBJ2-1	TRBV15	CATSGGQGAGDEQFF	TGTGCCACCAGCGGGGGACAGGGGGCTGGGGATGAGCAGTTCTTC